This TCR beta chain was sequenced for a study of CD8+ T cells in alopecia areata. Study information: Oral tofacitinib, 5 to 10 mg twice daily, was given in an open-label trial. Study-wide results and caveats: Tofacitinib did not eliminate many expanded lesional clones from scalp or blood. Shared TCR sequences were less clear between patients than in mice, possibly partly from HLA diversity. Expanded CD8+ clones among the top 100, as well as scalp clonality, were significantly decreased by tofacitinib.

As concerns this clone: What it recognizes is unknown.

TCR sequencing used cDNA made by reverse transcription of extracted RNA. Clones were read by immunoSEQ multiplex PCR, and TCRdb kept only the in-frame ones, dropping some. The table lists over 150,000 clones, roughly 50% of them singletons. The CDR3 totals 15 residues. The V and J ends lost 1 base and 7 bases respectively, with 16 bases between them. Germline lookup yields CDR1 SGHVS and CDR2 FQNEAQ. The sample's treatment: oral pan-JAK inhibitor, 5-10 mg twice daily. J is TRBJ1-2 and V is TRBV7-8; the D is unclear. The sequenced sample was CD4+ T cells sorted from blood, obtained at week 24, from a patient treated with tofacitinib. This TCR was recovered from a human donor with alopecia areata. CDR3 DNA: TGTGCCAGCAGCTTAGAGTCTTATTTCGGGGTTGGCTACACCTTC. As protein: CASSLESYFGVGYTF.